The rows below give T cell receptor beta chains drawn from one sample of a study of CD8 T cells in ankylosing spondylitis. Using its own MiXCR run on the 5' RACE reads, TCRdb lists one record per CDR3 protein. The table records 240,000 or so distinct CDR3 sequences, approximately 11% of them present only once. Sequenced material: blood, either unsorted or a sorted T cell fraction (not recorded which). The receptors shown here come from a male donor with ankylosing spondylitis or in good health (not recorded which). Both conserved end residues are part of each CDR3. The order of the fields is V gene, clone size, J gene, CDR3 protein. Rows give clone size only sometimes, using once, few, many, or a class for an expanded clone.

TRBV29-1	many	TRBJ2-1	CSVERTSAWDEQFF
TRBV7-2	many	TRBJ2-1	CASSLVLAPLFF
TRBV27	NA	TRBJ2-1	CASSTGLAGGNEQFF
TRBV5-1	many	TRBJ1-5	CASSLGHGSHQPQHF
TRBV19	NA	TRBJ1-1	CASSINYRGGSTEAFF
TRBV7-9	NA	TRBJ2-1	CASSPDRLGQFF
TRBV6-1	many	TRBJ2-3	CASSEHAGGTDTQYF
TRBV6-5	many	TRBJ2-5	CASSYSSLHSETQYF
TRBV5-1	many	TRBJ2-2	CASSLEVGELFF
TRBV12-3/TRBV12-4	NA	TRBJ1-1	CASSPFRVDTEAFF
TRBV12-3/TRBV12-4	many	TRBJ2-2	CASSRAGELFF
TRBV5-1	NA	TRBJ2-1	CATSLEASGSYNEQFF
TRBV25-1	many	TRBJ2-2	CASSVPGQGDTGELFF
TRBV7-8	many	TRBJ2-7	CASSLNGDGSREQYF
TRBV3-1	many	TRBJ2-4	CASSPGSGRAKNIQYF
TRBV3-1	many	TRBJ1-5	CASSQNPAGQPQHF
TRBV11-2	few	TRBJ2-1	CASSLDVGLGNEQFF
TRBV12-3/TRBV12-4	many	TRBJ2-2	CASSLDTVGNTGELFF
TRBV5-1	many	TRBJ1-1	CASSFQGLQNTEAFF
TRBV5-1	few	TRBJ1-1	CASSLGHAGMTEAFF
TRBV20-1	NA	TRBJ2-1	CSARDGQGNSYNEQFF
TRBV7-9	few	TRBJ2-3	CASSPKGPDTQYF
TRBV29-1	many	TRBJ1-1	CSALRSTEAFF
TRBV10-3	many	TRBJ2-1	CAISESLTGGLNEQFF
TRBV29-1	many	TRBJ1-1	CSVEQGAEAFF
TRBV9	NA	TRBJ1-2	CASSVIGAAQEGYTF
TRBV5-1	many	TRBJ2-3	CASSLVGGGWQYF
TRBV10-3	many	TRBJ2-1	CAISGPNLDEQFF
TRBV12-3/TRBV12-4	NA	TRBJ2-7	CASSQPGNPSPYEQYF
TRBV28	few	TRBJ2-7	CASSFGRAYEQYF
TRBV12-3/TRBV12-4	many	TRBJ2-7	CASSPDREFYEQYF
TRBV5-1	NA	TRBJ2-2	CASSLMRDYTGELFF